A single sample gave rise to the 24 T cell receptor beta chains below, sequenced in a study of blood T cell repertoires in COVID-19. Clones were read by immunoSEQ multiplex PCR, and TCRdb kept only the in-frame ones, dropping some. This sample has about 180,000 clones, with approximately 83% found just once. Sequenced material: peripheral blood. The receptors originated from a man aged 60-69 years with acute or convalescent COVID-19.

The table lists this clone with a count of one. The chain carries TRBV5-1 and TRBJ1-3; D remains unclear. The CDR3 consists of 15 residues. CDR1 SGHRS and CDR2 YFSETQ come from the germline V gene. V gave up 6 bases and J gave up 0 bases, with 13 bases separating them. CDR3 DNA: TGCGCCAGCACCGGGTGGCCGAGCTCTGGAAACACCATATATTTT. Translated, it gives CASTGWPSSGNTIYF.

The chain links TRBV6-2 or TRBV6-3 to TRBJ2-4; TRBD2 matches at 14 bases. CDR1 MNHEY and CDR2 SVGEGT come from the germline V gene. The CDR3 runs 15 residues. J was trimmed by 6 bases and V by 6 bases; bases with no gene match: 4. CDR3 nucleotides: TGTGCCAGCAGCCCCGGGACTAGCGGGAGAAACATTCAGTACTTC. Its translation is CASSPGTSGRNIQYF.

This clone was seen only a few times. The chain links TRBV4-2 to TRBJ1-1; no reliable D call. Germline-derived CDR1 and CDR2 are LGHNA and YNFKEQ. This CDR3 has 14 residues. Deletions cut 0 bases from V and 10 bases from J, with 15 bases between. In DNA form, the CDR3 reads TGTGCCAGCAGCCAAGAGGGAGCAGCCCCGGGAGCTTTCTTT. Amino acids: CASSQEGAAPGAFF.

CDR3 nucleotides: TGCGCCAGCAGCCCTGACAACAAGAAGACCCAGTACTTC. Translated, it gives CASSPDNKKTQYF. The chain combines TRBV5-1 with TRBJ2-5; D not certain. CDR3 length: 13 residues. V was pared by 4 bases and J by 6 bases, with 13 bases between. Looked up from germline, CDR1 is SGHRS and CDR2 is YFSETQ.

In DNA, the CDR3 is TGTGCCAGCAAAAGGACTAGCGCGACCGGGGAGCTGTTTTTT. As protein: CASKRTSATGELFF. The gene calls are TRBV27 and TRBJ2-2; 9 bases line up with TRBD2. This CDR3 has 14 amino acids. Germline CDR1 and CDR2: MNHEY and SMNVEV (reference sequence). V gave up 7 bases and J gave up 5 bases; unmatched junction bases: 5.

The chain recombines TRBV7-2 with TRBJ2-1; 15 bases fit TRBD2. V lost 6 bases, J lost 0 bases, and 3 bases stayed unmatched. This CDR3 has 17 amino acids. Germline CDR1 and CDR2: SGHTA and FQGNSA. CDR3 in DNA: TGTGCCAGCAGTGGACTAGCGGGAGGGAGCTCCTACAATGAGCAGTTCTTC. Translated: CASSGLAGGSSYNEQFF.

This clone was recorded a few times. This sequence joins TRBV28 and TRBJ2-7; 9 nucleotides align to TRBD2. J lost 0 bases, V lost 6 bases, and 6 bases had no gene match. The CDR3 is 15 residues long. Germline assignment: CDR1 MDHEN and CDR2 SYDVKM. The CDR3 DNA is TGTGCCAGCAGCAACCAGCGGGAGGTCTCCTACGAGCAGTACTTC. This codes for CASSNQREVSYEQYF.

The V call is TRBV6-5, the J call TRBJ2-5, with D tentatively TRBD2 (6 bases). The V end lost 7 bases, the J end lost 5 bases, and 17 bases lay between the germline ends. Germline V lookup: CDR1 MNHEY, CDR2 SVGAGI. The CDR3 consists of 14 residues. The CDR3 DNA follows: TGTGCCAGCACCGCCGGTACGGCGGGGGAGACCCAGTACTTC. This encodes CASTAGTAGETQYF.

The chain joins TRBV5-6 to TRBJ2-1, with 8 bases that match TRBD2. Germline V gives CDR1 SGHDT, CDR2 YYEEEE. V lost 1 base to trimming and J lost 6 bases; unmatched junction nucleotides: 9. CDR3 size: 16 residues. The CDR3: CASSLTGGGRSNEQFF. The CDR3 DNA reads TGTGCCAGCAGCTTGACGGGTGGCGGGAGGTCCAATGAGCAGTTCTTC.

This sequence joins TRBV28 and TRBJ1-1, with D unclear. The germline CDR1 and CDR2 sequences are MDHEN and SYDVKM. Trimming cost V 5 bases and J 4 bases, with 14 bases left between them. The CDR3 is made up of 14 amino acids. The CDR3 reads CASSRDFGGTEAFF. The CDR3 bases are TGTGCCAGCAGTCGGGATTTCGGCGGCACTGAAGCTTTCTTT.

The V and J genes are TRBV18 and TRBJ2-5; no clear D. Germline V gene lookup returns CDR1 KGHSH and CDR2 LQKENI. This CDR3 region has 14 residues. V was trimmed by 3 bases and J by 0 bases, leaving 8 bases between them. The CDR3 DNA reads as TGTGCCAGCTCACCCCTCGACAACCAAGAGACCCAGTACTTC. This translates into CASSPLDNQETQYF.

The chain uses TRBV5-5 and TRBJ2-3, with TRBD2 as a possible D gene (6 bases). V was cut by 3 bases and J by 3 bases, with 11 bases left in between. This CDR3 comprises 14 residues. Germline-derived CDR1 and CDR2 are SGHKS and YYEKEE (reference sequence). The CDR3 loop is CASSSYGGTDTQYF. The CDR3, as DNA: TGTGCCAGCAGCTCCTACGGGGGTACAGATACGCAGTATTTT.

The chain recombines TRBV6-5 with TRBJ2-7; perhaps TRBD2 as D (6 bases). V shed 2 bases and J shed 0 bases, with 14 bases lying between them. The CDR3 is made up of 16 amino acids. Germline loops: CDR1 MNHEY, CDR2 SVGAGI. CDR3 DNA: TGTGCCAGCAGTTACGGATCGGGAGTCTCCTCCTACGAGCAGTACTTC. This sequence encodes CASSYGSGVSSYEQYF.

The rearrangement joins TRBV4-2 to TRBJ2-1; 12 nucleotides match TRBD2. Trimming removed 4 bases from V and 5 bases from J; junction bases left unmatched: 3. This CDR3 has 15 amino acids. The germline V gene has CDR1 LGHNA and CDR2 YNFKEQ. CDR3 protein: CASSPWTSGNNEQFF. The CDR3 DNA is TGTGCCAGCAGCCCTTGGACTAGCGGGAACAATGAGCAGTTCTTC.

This clone appeared once. The rearrangement joins TRBV7-3 to TRBJ2-7; TRBD1 agrees at 7 bases. Per the germline V gene, CDR1 is SGHTA and CDR2 is FQGTGA. Trimming at V came to 5 bases and at J to 6 bases, leaving 7 bases not matched to a gene. CDR3 length: 13 residues. CDR3 coding DNA: TGTGCCAGCAGCGTCGGGACAGAAGGCGAGCAGTACTTC. Translated: CASSVGTEGEQYF. Full variable domain (remainder filled in from reference TRBV7-3 and TRBJ2-7): GAGVSQTPSNKVTEKGKYVELRCDPISGHTALYWYRQSLGQGPEFLIYFQGTGAADDSGLPNDRFFAVRPEGSVSTLKIQRTERGDSAVYLCASSVGTEGEQYFGPGTRLTVT.

J is TRBJ1-6 and V is TRBV7-2; no firm D call. The CDR3 extends over 15 amino acids. Germline V gives CDR1 SGHTA, CDR2 FQGNSA. Trimming took 5 bases from V and 0 from J, leaving 8 bases between them. The CDR3 protein is CASSERSSYNSPLHF. The CDR3 region has the DNA TGTGCCAGCAGCGAGAGGAGCTCCTATAATTCACCCCTCCACTTT.

V and J are TRBV21-1 and TRBJ2-3; whether TRBD2, the table's D call, matches the DNA was not checked. TRBV21-1 is listed as a pseudogene. This CDR3 is 15 amino acids long. This CDR3 reads CASSKIGVAGDTQYF. DNA for the CDR3: TGTGCCAGCAGCAAAATCGGGGTAGCGGGAGATACGCAGTATTTT.

The CDR3 protein is CASSQVWTLTTYEQYF. The CDR3 bases are TGTGCCAGCAGCCAAGTCTGGACACTAACGACCTACGAGCAGTACTTC. J is TRBJ2-7 and V is TRBV14, with D possibly being TRBD1 (5 bases). V was cut by 1 base and J by 2 bases, with 15 bases left in between. Germline CDR1 SGHDN, CDR2 FVKESK. The CDR3 extends over 16 amino acids.

The chain couples TRBV27 to TRBJ1-2; TRBD1 agrees at 7 bases. Germline CDR1 and CDR2: MNHEY and SMNVEV (reference sequence). This CDR3 region has 13 residues. V lost 5 bases, J lost 7 bases, and 7 bases stayed unmatched. CDR3 loop: CASSRPQGSGYTF. CDR3 DNA sequence: TGTGCCAGCAGTCGCCCACAGGGGTCTGGCTACACCTTC.

This CDR3 reads CASSTAGLAGPTGELFF. For the CDR3, the DNA is TGTGCCAGCAGCACAGCGGGGCTAGCGGGCCCAACCGGGGAGCTGTTTTTT. The J gene is TRBJ2-2, the V gene TRBV5-8, with 8 positions matching TRBD2. The CDR3 runs 17 residues. The germline V gene encodes CDR1 SGHTS and CDR2 YDEGEE. The V segment lost 4 bases and the J segment 5 bases; nucleotides outside the gene matches: 13.

The rearrangement links TRBV6-5 to TRBJ2-7; 8 bases match TRBD2. The trim removed 8 bases at V and 3 bases at J, leaving 3 bases unmatched. The CDR3 is 12 residues long. Per the germline V gene, CDR1 is MNHEY and CDR2 is SVGAGI. The DNA of the CDR3 is TGTGCCAGCCGGGGGGGGTTCTACGAGCAGTACTTC. Translation gives CASRGGFYEQYF.

The chain carries TRBV6-5 and TRBJ1-1; 8 bases line up with TRBD1. The CDR3 extends over 15 amino acids. The germline gives CDR1 MNHEY, CDR2 SVGAGI. With 0 bases clipped from V and 4 bases from J, the junction kept 4 bases outside the gene matches. This chain's CDR3 is CASSYSWDRTTEAFF. In DNA, the CDR3 is TGTGCCAGCAGTTACTCGTGGGACAGGACCACTGAAGCTTTCTTT.

J is TRBJ1-2 and V is TRBV5-1, with TRBD1 identical over 8 bases. This CDR3 spans 14 amino acids. The V segment lost 3 bases and the J segment 6 bases; nucleotides outside the gene matches: 7. Germline loops: CDR1 SGHRS, CDR2 YFSETQ. The CDR3 coding sequence is TGCGCCAGCAGCTCCGTACAGGGGGATGATGGCTACACCTTC. Translating it yields CASSSVQGDDGYTF.

This chain uses TRBV5-1 with TRBJ2-2; 9 bases fit TRBD2. The germline CDR1 and CDR2 sequences are SGHRS and YFSETQ. There are 16 residues in the CDR3. With 1 base clipped from V and 5 bases from J, the junction kept 6 bases outside the gene matches. For the CDR3, the DNA is TGCGCCAGCAGCTTGAGACAGCTAGCGGGGACCGGGGAGCTGTTTTTT. It codes for CASSLRQLAGTGELFF.